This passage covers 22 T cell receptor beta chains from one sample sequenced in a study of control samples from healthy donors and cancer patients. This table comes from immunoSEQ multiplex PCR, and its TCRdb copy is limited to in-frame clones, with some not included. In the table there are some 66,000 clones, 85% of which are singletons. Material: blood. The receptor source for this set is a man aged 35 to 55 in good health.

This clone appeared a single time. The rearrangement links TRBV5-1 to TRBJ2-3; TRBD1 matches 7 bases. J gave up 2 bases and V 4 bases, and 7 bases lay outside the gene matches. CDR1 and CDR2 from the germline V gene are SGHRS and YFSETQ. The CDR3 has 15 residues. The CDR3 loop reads CASSINRGFTDTQYF. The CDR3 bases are TGCGCCAGCAGCATAAACAGGGGATTCACAGATACGCAGTATTTT.

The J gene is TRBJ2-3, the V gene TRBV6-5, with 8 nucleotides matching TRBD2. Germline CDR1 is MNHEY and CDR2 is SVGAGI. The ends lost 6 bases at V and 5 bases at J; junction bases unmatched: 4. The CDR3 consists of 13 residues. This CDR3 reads CASRTGGGDTQYF. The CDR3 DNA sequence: TGTGCCAGCAGGACGGGGGGGGGAGATACGCAGTATTTT.

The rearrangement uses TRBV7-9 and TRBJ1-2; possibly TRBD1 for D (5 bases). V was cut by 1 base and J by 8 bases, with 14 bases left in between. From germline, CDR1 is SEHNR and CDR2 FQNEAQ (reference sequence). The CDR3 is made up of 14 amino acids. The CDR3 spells CASSLDVGRGGYTF. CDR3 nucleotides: TGTGCCAGCAGCTTAGACGTCGGTAGGGGCGGCTACACCTTC.

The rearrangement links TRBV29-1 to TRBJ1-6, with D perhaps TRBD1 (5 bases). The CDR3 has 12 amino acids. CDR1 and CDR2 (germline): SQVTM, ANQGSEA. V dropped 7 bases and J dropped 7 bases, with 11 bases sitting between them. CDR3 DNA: TGCAGCGCGGGGACGGGGAATTCACCCCTCCACTTT. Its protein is CSAGTGNSPLHF.

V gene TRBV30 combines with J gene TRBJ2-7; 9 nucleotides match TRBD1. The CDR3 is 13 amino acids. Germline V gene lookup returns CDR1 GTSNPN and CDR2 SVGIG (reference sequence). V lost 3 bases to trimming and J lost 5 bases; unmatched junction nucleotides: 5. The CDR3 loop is CAWSMDRGNEQYF. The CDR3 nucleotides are TGTGCCTGGAGCATGGACAGGGGAAACGAGCAGTACTTC.

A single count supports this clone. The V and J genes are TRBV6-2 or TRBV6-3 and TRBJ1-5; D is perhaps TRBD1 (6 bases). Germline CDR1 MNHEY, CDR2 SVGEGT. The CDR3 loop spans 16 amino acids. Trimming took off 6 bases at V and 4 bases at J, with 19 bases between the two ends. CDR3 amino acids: CASRYGTQSGNQPQHF. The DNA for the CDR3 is TGTGCCAGCAGATACGGGACACAGAGTGGTAATCAGCCCCAGCATTTT.

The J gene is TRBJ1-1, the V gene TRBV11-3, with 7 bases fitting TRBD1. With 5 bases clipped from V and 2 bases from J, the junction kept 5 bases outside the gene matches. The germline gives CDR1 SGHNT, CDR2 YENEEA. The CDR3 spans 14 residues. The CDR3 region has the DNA TGTGCCAGCAGCCGACAGGGCAGCAACACTGAAGCTTTCTTT. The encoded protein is CASSRQGSNTEAFF.

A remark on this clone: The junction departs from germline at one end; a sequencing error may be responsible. The CDR3, as DNA: TGTGCTAGCAGCCTTGGCGGACTAGCGGGGGGCAATGAGCAGTTCTTC. Protein product: CASSLGGLAGGNEQFF. The V call is TRBV7-7, the J call TRBJ2-1, with TRBD2 matching over 14 bases. CDR3 length equals 16 residues. CDR1 is SSHAT and CDR2 is FNYEAQ in the germline V gene (reference sequence).

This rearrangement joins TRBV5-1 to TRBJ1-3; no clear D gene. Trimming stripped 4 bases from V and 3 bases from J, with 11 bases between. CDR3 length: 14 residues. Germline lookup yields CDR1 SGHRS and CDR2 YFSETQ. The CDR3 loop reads CASSGQGLGNTIYF. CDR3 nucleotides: TGCGCCAGCAGCGGCCAAGGTCTTGGAAACACCATATATTTT.

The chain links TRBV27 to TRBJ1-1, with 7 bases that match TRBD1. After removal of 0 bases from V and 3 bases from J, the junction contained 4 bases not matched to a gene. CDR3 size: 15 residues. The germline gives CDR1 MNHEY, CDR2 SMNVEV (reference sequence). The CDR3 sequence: CASSLSGGGYTEAFF. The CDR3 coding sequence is TGTGCCAGCAGTTTATCAGGGGGCGGGTACACTGAAGCTTTCTTT.

CDR3 loop: CASSQFGRGTEAFF. In nucleotides, the CDR3 is TGTGCCAGCAGCCAATTCGGGCGAGGGACTGAAGCTTTCTTT. The rearrangement uses TRBV3-1 (or the pseudogene TRBV3-2) and TRBJ1-1; the D is unclear. V lost 2 bases and J lost 5, with 12 bases in between. The CDR3 is 14 amino acids. From germline, CDR1 is LGHDT and CDR2 YNNKEL (reference sequence).

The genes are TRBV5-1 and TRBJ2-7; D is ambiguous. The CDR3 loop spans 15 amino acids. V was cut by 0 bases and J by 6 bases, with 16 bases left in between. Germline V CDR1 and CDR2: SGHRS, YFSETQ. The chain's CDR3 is CASSLVPLARSEQYF. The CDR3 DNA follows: TGCGCCAGCAGCTTGGTCCCATTGGCCAGGTCCGAGCAGTACTTC.

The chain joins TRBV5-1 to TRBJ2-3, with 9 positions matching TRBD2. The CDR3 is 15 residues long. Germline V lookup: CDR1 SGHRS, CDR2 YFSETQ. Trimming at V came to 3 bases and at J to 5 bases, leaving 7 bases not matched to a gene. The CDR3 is CASSWGLAFGDTQYF. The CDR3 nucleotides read TGCGCCAGCAGCTGGGGACTAGCTTTTGGAGATACGCAGTATTTT.

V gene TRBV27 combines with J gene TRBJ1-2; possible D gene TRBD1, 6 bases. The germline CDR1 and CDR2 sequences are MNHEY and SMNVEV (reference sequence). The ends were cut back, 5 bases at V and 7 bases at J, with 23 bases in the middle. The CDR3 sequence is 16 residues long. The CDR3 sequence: CASSPFRTLTGGGYTF. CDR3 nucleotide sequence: TGTGCCAGCAGTCCCTTTCGGACCCTGACAGGAGGTGGCTACACCTTC.

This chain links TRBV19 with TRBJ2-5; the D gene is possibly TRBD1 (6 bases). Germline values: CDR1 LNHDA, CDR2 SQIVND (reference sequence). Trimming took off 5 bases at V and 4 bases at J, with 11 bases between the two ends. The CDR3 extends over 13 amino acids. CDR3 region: CASSHRVRETQYF. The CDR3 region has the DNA TGTGCCAGTAGTCACAGGGTTAGAGAGACCCAGTACTTC.

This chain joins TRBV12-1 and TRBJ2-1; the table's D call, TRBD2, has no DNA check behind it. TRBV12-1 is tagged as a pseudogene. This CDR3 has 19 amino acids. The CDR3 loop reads CASSFVVRTSGGAEHEQFF. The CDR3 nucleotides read TGTGCCAGCAGCTTTGTCGTGAGGACTAGCGGGGGGGCGGAACATGAGCAGTTCTTC.

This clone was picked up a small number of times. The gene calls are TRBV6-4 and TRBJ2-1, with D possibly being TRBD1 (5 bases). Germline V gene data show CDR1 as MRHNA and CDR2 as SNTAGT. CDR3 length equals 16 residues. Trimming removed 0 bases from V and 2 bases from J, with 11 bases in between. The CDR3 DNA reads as TGTGCCAGCAGTGACTCTCTACAGGTGCCCTACAATGAGCAGTTCTTC. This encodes CASSDSLQVPYNEQFF.

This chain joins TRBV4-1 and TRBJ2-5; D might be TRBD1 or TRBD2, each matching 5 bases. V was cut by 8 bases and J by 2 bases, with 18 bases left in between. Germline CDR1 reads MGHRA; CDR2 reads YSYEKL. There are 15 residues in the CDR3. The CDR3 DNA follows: TGCGCCAGCGCTGAGGGGCCAGGGAATCAAGAGACCCAGTACTTC. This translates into CASAEGPGNQETQYF.

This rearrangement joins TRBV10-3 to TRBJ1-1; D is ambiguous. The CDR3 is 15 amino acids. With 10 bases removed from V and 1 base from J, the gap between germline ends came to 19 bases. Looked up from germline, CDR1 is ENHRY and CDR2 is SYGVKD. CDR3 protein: CATGEVGRGNTEAFF. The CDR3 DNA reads TGTGCCACAGGAGAAGTTGGGAGAGGGAACACTGAAGCTTTCTTT.

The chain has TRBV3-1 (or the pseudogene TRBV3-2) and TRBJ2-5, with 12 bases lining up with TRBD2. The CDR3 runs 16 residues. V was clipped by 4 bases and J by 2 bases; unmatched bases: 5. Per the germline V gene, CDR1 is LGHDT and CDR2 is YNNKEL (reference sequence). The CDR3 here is CASSRRLAGGQETQYF. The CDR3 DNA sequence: TGTGCCAGCAGCCGCCGGCTAGCGGGGGGGCAAGAGACCCAGTACTTC.

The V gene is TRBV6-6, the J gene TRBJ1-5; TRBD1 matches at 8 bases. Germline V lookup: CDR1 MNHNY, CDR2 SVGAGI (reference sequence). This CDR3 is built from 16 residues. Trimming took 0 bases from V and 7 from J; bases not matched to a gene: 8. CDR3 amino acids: CASSYSQGAHNQPQHF. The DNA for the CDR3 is TGTGCCAGCAGTTACTCCCAGGGGGCGCATAACCAGCCCCAGCATTTT.

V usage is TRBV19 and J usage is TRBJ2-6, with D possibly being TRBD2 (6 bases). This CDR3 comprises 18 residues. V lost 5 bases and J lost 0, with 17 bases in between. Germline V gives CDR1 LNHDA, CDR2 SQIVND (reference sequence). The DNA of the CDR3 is TGTGCCAGTAGTCCGAGGGGAGGTCTCAGCTCTGGGGCCAACGTCCTGACTTTC. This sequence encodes CASSPRGGLSSGANVLTF.